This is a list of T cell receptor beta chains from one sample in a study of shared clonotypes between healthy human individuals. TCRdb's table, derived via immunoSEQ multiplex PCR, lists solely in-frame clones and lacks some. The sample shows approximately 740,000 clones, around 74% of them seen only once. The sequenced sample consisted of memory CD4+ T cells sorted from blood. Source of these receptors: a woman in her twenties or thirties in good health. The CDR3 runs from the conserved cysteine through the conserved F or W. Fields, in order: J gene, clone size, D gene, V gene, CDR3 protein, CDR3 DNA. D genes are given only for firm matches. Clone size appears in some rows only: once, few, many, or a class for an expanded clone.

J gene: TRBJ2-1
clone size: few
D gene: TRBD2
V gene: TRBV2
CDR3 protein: CASSGLAGVVGDEQFF
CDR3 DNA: TGTGCCAGCAGTGGGCTAGCGGGAGTCGTGGGCGATGAGCAGTTCTTC

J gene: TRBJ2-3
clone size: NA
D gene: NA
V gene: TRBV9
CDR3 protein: CASSKRTGDTQYF
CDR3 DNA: TGTGCCAGCAGCAAGCGGACTGGAGATACGCAGTATTTT

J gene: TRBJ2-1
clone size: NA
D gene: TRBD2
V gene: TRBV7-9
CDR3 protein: CASSFLAGVADEQFF
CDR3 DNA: TGTGCCAGCAGCTTTCTCGCGGGAGTTGCCGATGAGCAGTTCTTC

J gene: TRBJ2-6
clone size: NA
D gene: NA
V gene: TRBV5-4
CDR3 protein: CASSLVLVSSGANVLTF
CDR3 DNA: TGTGCCAGCAGCTTGGTTCTGGTTAGCTCTGGGGCCAACGTCCTGACTTTC

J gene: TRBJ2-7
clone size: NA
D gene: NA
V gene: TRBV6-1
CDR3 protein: CASSPAGFEQYF
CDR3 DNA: TGTGCCAGCAGTCCCGCAGGTTTCGAGCAGTACTTC

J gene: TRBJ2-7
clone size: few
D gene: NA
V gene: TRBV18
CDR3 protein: CASSPGGISEQYF
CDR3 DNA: TGTGCCAGCTCACCAGGCGGGATAAGCGAGCAGTACTTC

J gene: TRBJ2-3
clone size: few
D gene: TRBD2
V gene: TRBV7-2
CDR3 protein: CASTLAVSTDTQYF
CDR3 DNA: TGTGCCAGCACACTAGCGGTCAGCACAGATACGCAGTATTTT

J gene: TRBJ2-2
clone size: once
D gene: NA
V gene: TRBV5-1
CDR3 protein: CASSLGTGPGELFF
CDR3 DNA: TGCGCCAGCAGCCTTGGTACGGGGCCCGGGGAGCTGTTTTTT

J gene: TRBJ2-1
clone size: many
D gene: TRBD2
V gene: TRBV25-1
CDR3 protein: CASSDLEEREGPYNEQFF
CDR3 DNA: TGTGCCAGCAGTGATCTTGAAGAGAGGGAGGGCCCCTACAATGAGCAGTTCTTC

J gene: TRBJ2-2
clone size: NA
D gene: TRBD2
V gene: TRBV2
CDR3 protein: CASNVAGGAGELFF
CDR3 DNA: TGTGCCAGCAACGTAGCGGGAGGTGCCGGGGAGCTGTTTTTT

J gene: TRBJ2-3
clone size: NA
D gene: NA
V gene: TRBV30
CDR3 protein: CAWSALGRLGTDTQYF
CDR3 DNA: TGTGCCTGGAGTGCCTTGGGACGCCTTGGCACAGATACGCAGTATTTT

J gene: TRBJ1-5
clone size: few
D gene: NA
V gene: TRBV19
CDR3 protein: CASSNQINQPQHF
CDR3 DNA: TGTGCCAGTAGTAATCAGATTAATCAGCCCCAGCATTTT

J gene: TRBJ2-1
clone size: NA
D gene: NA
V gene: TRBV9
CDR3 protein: CASSVVSASYNEQFF
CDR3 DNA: TGTGCCAGCAGCGTAGTGAGCGCTTCCTACAATGAGCAGTTCTTC

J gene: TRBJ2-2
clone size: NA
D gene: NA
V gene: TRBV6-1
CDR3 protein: CASRKNTGELFF
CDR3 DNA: TGTGCCAGCCGCAAGAACACCGGGGAGCTGTTTTTT

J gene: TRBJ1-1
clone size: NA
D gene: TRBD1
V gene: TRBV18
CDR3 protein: CASSPNRGGTEAFF
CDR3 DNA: TGTGCCAGCTCCCCTAACAGGGGGGGCACTGAAGCTTTCTTT

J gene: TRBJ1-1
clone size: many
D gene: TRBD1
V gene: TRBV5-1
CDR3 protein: CASSSGTGGGQAFF
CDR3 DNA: TGCGCCAGCAGCTCAGGGACAGGGGGCGGACAGGCTTTCTTT

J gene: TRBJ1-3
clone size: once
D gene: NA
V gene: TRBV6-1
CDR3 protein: CASTTGTAGNTIYF
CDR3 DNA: TGTGCCAGCACCACCGGGACGGCTGGAAACACCATATATTTT

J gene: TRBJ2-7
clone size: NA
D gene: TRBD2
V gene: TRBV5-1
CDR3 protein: CASSWGTSDSYEQYF
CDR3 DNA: TGCGCCAGCAGCTGGGGGACTAGCGACTCCTACGAGCAGTACTTC

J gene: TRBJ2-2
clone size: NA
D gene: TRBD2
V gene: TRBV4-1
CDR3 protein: CASSPGTSGPTNTGELFF
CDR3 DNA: TGCGCCAGCAGCCCAGGGACTAGCGGGCCAACGAACACCGGGGAGCTGTTTTTT

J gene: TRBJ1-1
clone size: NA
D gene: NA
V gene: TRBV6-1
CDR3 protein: CASSTMNTEAFF
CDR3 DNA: TGTGCCAGCAGTACGATGAACACTGAAGCTTTCTTT

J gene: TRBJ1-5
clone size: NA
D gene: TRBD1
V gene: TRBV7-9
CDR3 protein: CASSQTGSVTQPQHF
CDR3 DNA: TGTGCCAGCAGCCAGACAGGGTCGGTCACCCAGCCCCAGCATTTT

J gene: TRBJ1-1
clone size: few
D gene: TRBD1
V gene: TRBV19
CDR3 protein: CASRISRDRGGTEAFF
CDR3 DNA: TGTGCCAGTAGGATAAGCCGGGACAGGGGTGGAACTGAAGCTTTCTTT

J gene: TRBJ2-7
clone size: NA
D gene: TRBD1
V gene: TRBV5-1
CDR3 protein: CASSPQDRGREQYF
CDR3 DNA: TGCGCCAGCAGCCCCCAGGACAGGGGGCGGGAGCAGTACTTC

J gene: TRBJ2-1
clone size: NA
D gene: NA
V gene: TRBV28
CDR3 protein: CASGVTYNEQFF
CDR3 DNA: TGTGCCAGCGGGGTTACCTACAATGAGCAGTTCTTC

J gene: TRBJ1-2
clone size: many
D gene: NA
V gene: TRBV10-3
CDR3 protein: CAISTQENYGYTF
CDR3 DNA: TGTGCCATCAGTACACAGGAAAACTATGGCTACACCTTC

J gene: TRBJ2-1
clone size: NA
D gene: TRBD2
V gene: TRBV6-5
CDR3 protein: CASRPGLADRQFF
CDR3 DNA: TGTGCCAGCAGACCCGGACTAGCGGATAGGCAGTTCTTC

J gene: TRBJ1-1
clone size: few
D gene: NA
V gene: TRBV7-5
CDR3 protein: CVRSLPRGATEAFF
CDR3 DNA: TGTGTCAGAAGCTTACCCAGGGGGGCCACTGAAGCTTTCTTT

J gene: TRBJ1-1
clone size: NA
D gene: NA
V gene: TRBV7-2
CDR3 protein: CASSLVSRPEAFF
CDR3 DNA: TGTGCCAGCAGCTTAGTGTCCCGGCCTGAAGCTTTCTTT

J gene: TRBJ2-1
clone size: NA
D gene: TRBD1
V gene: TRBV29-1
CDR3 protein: CSALRTGGFYNEQFF
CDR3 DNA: TGCAGCGCCCTAAGGACAGGGGGCTTCTACAATGAGCAGTTCTTC

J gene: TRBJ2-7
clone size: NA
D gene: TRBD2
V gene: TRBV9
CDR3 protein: CASSGGLAGVGRDEQYF
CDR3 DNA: TGTGCCAGCAGCGGCGGACTAGCGGGAGTAGGTCGCGACGAGCAGTACTTC

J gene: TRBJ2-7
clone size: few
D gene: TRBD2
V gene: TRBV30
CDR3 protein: CAWSAGTSGRMYEQYF
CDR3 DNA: TGTGCCTGGAGTGCCGGGACTAGCGGGAGGATGTACGAGCAGTACTTC

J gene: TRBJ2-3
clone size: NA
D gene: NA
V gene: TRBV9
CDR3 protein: CASSVTYTDTQYF
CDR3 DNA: TGTGCCAGCAGCGTGACCTACACAGATACGCAGTATTTT

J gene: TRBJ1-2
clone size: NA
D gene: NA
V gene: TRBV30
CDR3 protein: CAWSRRAGPSGYTF
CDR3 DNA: TGTGCCTGGAGTCGGAGGGCCGGGCCTTCTGGCTACACCTTC

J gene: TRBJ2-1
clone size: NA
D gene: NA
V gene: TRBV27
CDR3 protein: CASSLSMSNEQFF
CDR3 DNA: TGTGCCAGCAGTTTATCTATGTCCAATGAGCAGTTCTTC

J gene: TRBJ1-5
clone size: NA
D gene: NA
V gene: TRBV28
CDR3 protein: CASTPGLVRATVNQPQHF
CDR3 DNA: TGTGCCAGCACCCCGGGCCTGGTGAGGGCCACCGTCAATCAGCCCCAGCATTTT

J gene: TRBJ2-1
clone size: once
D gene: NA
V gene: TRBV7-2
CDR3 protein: CASSWSESSYNEQFF
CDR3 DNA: TGTGCCAGCAGCTGGAGCGAGAGCTCCTACAATGAGCAGTTCTTC

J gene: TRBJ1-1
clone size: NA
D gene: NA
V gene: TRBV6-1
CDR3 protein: CASTTGTYFSAFF
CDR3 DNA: TGTGCCAGCACAACCGGGACATACTTCTCCGCTTTCTTT

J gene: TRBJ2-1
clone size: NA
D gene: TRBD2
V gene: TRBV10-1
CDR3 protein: CASSEGSSGSGDEQFF
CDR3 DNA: TGCGCCAGCAGTGAGGGGTCTAGCGGGAGCGGGGATGAGCAGTTCTTC

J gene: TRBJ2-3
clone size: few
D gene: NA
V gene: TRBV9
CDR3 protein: CASSVGASEIDTQYF
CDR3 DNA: TGTGCCAGCAGCGTAGGGGCTAGCGAAATAGATACGCAGTATTTT

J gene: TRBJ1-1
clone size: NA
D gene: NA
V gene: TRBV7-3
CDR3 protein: CASSLMTEVNTEAFF
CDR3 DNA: TGTGCCAGCAGCTTAATGACAGAAGTGAACACTGAAGCTTTCTTT

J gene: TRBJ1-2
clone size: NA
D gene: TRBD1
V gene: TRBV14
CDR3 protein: CASSKRTGGNYGYTF
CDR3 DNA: TGTGCCAGCAGCAAAAGGACAGGGGGCAACTATGGCTACACCTTC

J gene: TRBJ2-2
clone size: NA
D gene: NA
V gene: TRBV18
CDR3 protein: CASSRVDTGELFF
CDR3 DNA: TGTGCCAGCTCACGGGTTGACACCGGGGAGCTGTTTTTT

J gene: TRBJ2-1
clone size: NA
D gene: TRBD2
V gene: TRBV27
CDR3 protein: CASSFGLQTSGRSYNEQFF
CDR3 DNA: TGTGCCAGCAGTTTTGGACTGCAGACTAGCGGGAGATCCTACAATGAGCAGTTCTTC

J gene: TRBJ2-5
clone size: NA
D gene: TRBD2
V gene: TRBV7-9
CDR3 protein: CAGGGTRGRVFLETQYF
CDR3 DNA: TGTGCCGGCGGGGGAACCCGGGGCAGGGTTTTTCTGGAGACCCAGTACTTC

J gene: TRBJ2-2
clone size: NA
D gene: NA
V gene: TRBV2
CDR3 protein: CASSALAAPNTGELFF
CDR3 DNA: TGTGCCAGCAGTGCCCTGGCAGCGCCGAACACCGGGGAGCTGTTTTTT

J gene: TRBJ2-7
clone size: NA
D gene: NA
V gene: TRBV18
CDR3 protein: CASSPRDASYEQYF
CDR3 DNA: TGTGCCAGCTCCCCCCGGGACGCCTCCTACGAGCAGTACTTC

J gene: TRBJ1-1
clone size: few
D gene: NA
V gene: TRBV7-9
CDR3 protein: CASSLLGRTASSAFF
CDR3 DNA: TGTGCCAGCAGCTTATTGGGTAGGACTGCCTCGTCCGCTTTCTTT

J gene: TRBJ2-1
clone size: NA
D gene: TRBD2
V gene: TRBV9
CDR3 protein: CASSVAFSGRPNEQFF
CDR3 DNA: TGTGCCAGCAGCGTAGCTTTTAGCGGGAGGCCCAATGAGCAGTTCTTC

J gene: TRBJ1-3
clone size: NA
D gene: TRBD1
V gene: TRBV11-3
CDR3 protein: CASSTTGIGNTIYF
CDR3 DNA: TGTGCCAGCAGCACGACAGGGATAGGAAACACCATATATTTT

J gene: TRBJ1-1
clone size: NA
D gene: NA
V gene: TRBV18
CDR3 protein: CASSPWGRNTEAFF
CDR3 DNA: TGTGCCAGCTCACCTTGGGGCAGGAACACTGAAGCTTTCTTT

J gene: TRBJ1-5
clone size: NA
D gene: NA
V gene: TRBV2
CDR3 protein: CASSEESNQPQHF
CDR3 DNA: TGTGCCAGCAGTGAGGAGAGCAATCAGCCCCAGCATTTT

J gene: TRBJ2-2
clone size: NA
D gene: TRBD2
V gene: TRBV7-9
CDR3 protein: CASSSRASGSSLEAGELFF
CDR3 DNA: TGTGCCAGCAGCTCCCGGGCTAGCGGGAGTAGTTTAGAGGCCGGGGAGCTGTTTTTT

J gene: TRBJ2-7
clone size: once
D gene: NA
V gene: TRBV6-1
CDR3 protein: CASRGGQSRSYEQYF
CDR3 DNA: TGTGCCAGCAGGGGGGGACAAAGCCGGTCCTACGAGCAGTACTTC

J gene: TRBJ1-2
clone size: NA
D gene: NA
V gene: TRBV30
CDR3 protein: CAWRPPVGLDGYTF
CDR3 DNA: TGTGCCTGGCGCCCCCCTGTCGGGTTGGATGGCTACACCTTC

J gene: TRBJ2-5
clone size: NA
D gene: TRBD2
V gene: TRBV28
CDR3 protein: CASSLNAGVSAGWETQYF
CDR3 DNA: TGTGCCAGCAGTTTAAACGCGGGGGTCTCGGCAGGGTGGGAGACCCAGTACTTC

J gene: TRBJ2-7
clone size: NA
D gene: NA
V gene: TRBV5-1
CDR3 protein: CASRAAGGGPNEQYF
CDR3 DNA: TGCGCCAGCAGGGCCGCAGGGGGAGGGCCCAACGAGCAGTACTTC

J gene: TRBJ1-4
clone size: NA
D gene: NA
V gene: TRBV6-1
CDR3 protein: CASSPLGRAMEKLFF
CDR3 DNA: TGTGCCAGCAGCCCCTTGGGAAGGGCGATGGAAAAACTGTTTTTT

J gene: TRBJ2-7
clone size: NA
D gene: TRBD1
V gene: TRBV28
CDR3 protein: CASSPPQGAVIYEQYF
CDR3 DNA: TGTGCCAGCAGTCCCCCACAGGGGGCGGTTATCTACGAGCAGTACTTC

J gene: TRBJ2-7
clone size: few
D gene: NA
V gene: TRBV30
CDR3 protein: CAWSVGPNSQQYF
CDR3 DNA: TGTGCCTGGAGCGTAGGACCGAACTCTCAGCAGTACTTC